This T cell receptor (beta chain) is drawn from a study of cytomegalovirus exposure and HLA in healthy donors. In the case of this clone: The antigen is unknown.

The study's findings and limits: Among the CMV-associated chains, a few were confirmed in vitro as specific for CMV antigens.

The CDR3 extends over 14 amino acids. Germline CDR1 reads SGDLS; CDR2 reads YYNGEE. The J segment lost 5 bases and the V segment lost 4 bases, leaving 9 bases of the junction unmatched. Sequenced by immunoSEQ multiplex PCR; TCRdb stores in-frame clones only, minus some. This table holds about 220,000 clones, around four fifths found once. The material sequenced was PBMCs. V and J are TRBV9 and TRBJ2-7; 7 bases line up with TRBD2. This clonotype was obtained from a woman aged 25-40 years in good health and CMV-seropositive. The chain's CDR3 is CASSPQAGWDEQYF. Written as DNA, the CDR3 is TGTGCCAGCAGCCCCCAAGCGGGGTGGGACGAGCAGTACTTC.